This T cell receptor (beta chain) appears in the sequencing data of a study of cytomegalovirus exposure and HLA in healthy donors. Of note for this clone: What it binds is not known. Germline and junction disagree at one end, which may indicate a read error.

Notes on the study in general: Most CMV-associated TCR beta chains appeared HLA-restricted in a later analysis.

Germline V gives CDR1 MDHEN, CDR2 SYDVKM. The CDR3 consists of 12 residues. Use of 60 Vbeta and 13 Jbeta primers characterized the PCR. The protocol was immunoSEQ multiplex PCR, while the TCRdb copy is restricted to in-frame clones and leaves out a portion. This table holds some 100,000 clones, approximately 81% found once. This receptor was identified in a male donor in good health and CMV-seropositive. V is TRBV28 and J is TRBJ1-5; 7 bases match TRBD1. The material sequenced was PBMCs. CDR3 protein: CASTPRTGAHIF. Here the CDR3 DNA reads TGTGCCAGCACTCCCAGGACAGGCGCCCACATTTTC.